In this sample, the clone carrying this TCR beta chain turned up once. CD4+ cells underwent separation, giving CD45RA+ naive and CD45RA-negative memory subsets. These data belong to a study of shared clonotypes between healthy human individuals. Study overall: Each donor contributed plates that comprised three CD4 naive, three CD4 memory, two CD8 naive and one CD8 memory.

Replicate sorted-subset PCRs were loaded with around 220 ng DNA, 31,000 or so T cell genomes. Clones were read by immunoSEQ multiplex PCR, and TCRdb kept only the in-frame ones, dropping some. The sample yields about 2.4 million clones, approximately 93% seen once. The germline V gene has CDR1 MDHEN and CDR2 SYDVKM. V shed 3 bases, J shed 9 bases, and the junction held 8 bases outside the gene matches. The CDR3 length is 14 residues. The chain has TRBV28 and TRBJ2-1, with 7 bases fitting TRBD2. The sample taken for sequencing was naive CD4+ T cells from PBMCs. The subset here: CD45RA+ positively selected. The origin of this receptor is a man between 18 and 35 years old in good health. Some clones in this sample may be carry-over from other donors' samples. This CDR3 is CASSFGGRASEQFF. The CDR3, as DNA: TGTGCCAGCAGTTTCGGGGGGAGGGCCTCTGAGCAGTTCTTC.